These T cell receptor beta chains were read from a single sample in a study of blood T cells in healthy people across ages. MiXCR, applied by TCRdb to the 5' RACE reads, yields one record per CDR3 protein. Here the sample spans around 1,900,000 distinct CDR3 sequences, about two fifths being singletons. What was sequenced was blood. The receptor source for this set is a human donor in good health. CDR3s include the opening cysteine and the closing phenylalanine or tryptophan. A D gene is named only where the DNA matches it firmly. Rows give clone size only sometimes, using once, few, many, or a class for an expanded clone.

TRBV11-3	NA	NA	TRBJ2-7	TGTGCCAGCAGCTCCTCCTCGACATTGTACGAGCAGTACTTC	CASSSSSTLYEQYF
TRBV7-2	NA	NA	TRBJ1-2	TGTGCCAGCACCCCAGGAGTAGTTAACTATGGCTACACCTTC	CASTPGVVNYGYTF
TRBV5-1	many	NA	TRBJ1-6	TGCGCCAGCAGCTTGGCCCCTGGAGATGGATCACCCCTCCACTTT	CASSLAPGDGSPLHF
TRBV5-1	NA	TRBD1	TRBJ2-5	TGCGCCAGCCCGGGACAGGATACCCAAGAGACCCAGTACTTC	CASPGQDTQETQYF
TRBV7-9	NA	NA	TRBJ1-2	TGTGCCAGTTGGTCTAGGCGCTATGGCTACACCTTC	CASWSRRYGYTF
TRBV30	few	NA	TRBJ1-2	TGTGCCCTGAGGGACTCAGGCAGGGCCTATGGCTACACCTTC	CALRDSGRAYGYTF
TRBV6-2/TRBV6-3	NA	NA	TRBJ2-3	TGTGCCAGCAGCCCCGGTTGGGGGGCCGCGTTTTCAGATACGCAGTATTTT	CASSPGWGAAFSDTQYF
TRBV4-3	NA	TRBD2	TRBJ2-1	TGCGCCAGCAGCCAAGATCGACTAGCGGGAATTCAGGGCAATGAGCAGTTCTTC	CASSQDRLAGIQGNEQFF
TRBV5-1	few	NA	TRBJ2-1	TGCGCCAGCAGCACTATGGGCAATTACAATGAGCAGTTCTTC	CASSTMGNYNEQFF
TRBV2	few	NA	TRBJ1-1	TGTGCCAGCAGTATAAGGACGGGGGCCCGAGCTTTCTTT	CASSIRTGARAFF
TRBV27	NA	NA	TRBJ2-1	TGTGCCAGCAGTTTATCCGCTGGGGGCTTCTACAATGAGCAGTTCTTC	CASSLSAGGFYNEQFF
TRBV7-2	few	TRBD1	TRBJ2-1	TGTGCCAGCAGCCGGGACAGGGACGATGAGCAGTTCTTC	CASSRDRDDEQFF
TRBV6-2/TRBV6-3	NA	NA	TRBJ1-2	TGTGCCGGCAGGGACCGAAGTCCTTATGGCTACACCTTC	CAGRDRSPYGYTF
TRBV10-3	NA	TRBD2	TRBJ2-1	TGTGCCATCAGATCCGGGGCGGGAGCCAATGAGCAGTTCTTC	CAIRSGAGANEQFF
TRBV10-3	few	NA	TRBJ2-5	TGTGCCATCAGTGAGTCAAAGGAGACCCAGTACTTC	CAISESKETQYF
TRBV10-3	NA	TRBD1	TRBJ2-5	TGTGCTCTCAAAGGGGGCTCAAAAGAGACCCAGTACTTC	CALKGGSKETQYF
TRBV5-1	NA	NA	TRBJ2-7	TGCGCCAGCAGCTTGTCGCCACAAGGAGCCTCCTACGGGCAGTACTTC	CASSLSPQGASYGQYF
TRBV10-3	many	NA	TRBJ2-5	TGTGCCATCAGTGACCCTGGGGAGACCCAGTACTTC	CAISDPGETQYF
TRBV12-3/TRBV12-4	few	NA	TRBJ1-5	TGTGCCAGCAGCCGTGAGGTTGGGGGGGTGAGCAATCAGCCCCAGCATTTT	CASSREVGGVSNQPQHF
TRBV6-1	once	TRBD2	TRBJ2-1	TGTGCCAGCAGCCAAGATCTAGCGGGGTTCTCCTACAATGAGCAGTTCTTC	CASSQDLAGFSYNEQFF
TRBV12-3/TRBV12-4	NA	TRBD1	TRBJ1-1	TGTGCCAGCAGTTTAGAACCGGGACAGGGCGCTGAAGCTTTCTTT	CASSLEPGQGAEAFF
TRBV6-5	few	NA	TRBJ1-6	TGTGCCAGCAGTTACTCGAGGGCAGCTCTTAATTCGCCCCTCCACTTT	CASSYSRAALNSPLHF
TRBV28	NA	NA	TRBJ2-5	TGTGCCAGCACCTCCCCCCAAGGGGCTGGGGAGACCCAGTACTTC	CASTSPQGAGETQYF
TRBV20-1	few	TRBD2	TRBJ2-1	TGCAGTGCTAGACTCTCTAGGGCTAGCGGGGGGGCACGGGAGCAGTTCTTC	CSARLSRASGGAREQFF
TRBV20-1	NA	TRBD2	TRBJ2-1	TGCAGTGCTAGAGATGGGCTAGCGGGGGGATATTACAATGAGCAGTTCTTC	CSARDGLAGGYYNEQFF
TRBV29-1	few	TRBD1	TRBJ1-2	TGCAGCGTGCAGTCTTATGGACAGGGAAACTATGGCTACACCTTC	CSVQSYGQGNYGYTF
TRBV11-2	many	NA	TRBJ2-5	TGTGCCAGCAGCTTAGCAGGGGTCAGGGAGACCCAGTACTTC	CASSLAGVRETQYF
TRBV27	few	NA	TRBJ2-7	TGTGCCAGCAGTCCCAGCAGGGGCGGTGACGAGCAGTACTTC	CASSPSRGGDEQYF
TRBV4-3	few	TRBD1	TRBJ1-2	TGCGCCAGCAGCCAAGATAGGGACAGTGGCTACACCTTC	CASSQDRDSGYTF
TRBV7-2	NA	TRBD2	TRBJ2-3	TGTGCCAGCGGTAGCGGGGGGGCGTTGGGAGATACGCAGTATTTT	CASGSGGALGDTQYF
TRBV20-1	NA	NA	TRBJ1-2	TGCAGTGCTCTATCCTGGGCTAACTATGGCTACACCTTC	CSALSWANYGYTF
TRBV7-2	NA	TRBD2	TRBJ2-5	TGTGCCAGCAGCCCCCCTCGACTAGCGGGGACCCAAGAGACCCAGTACTTC	CASSPPRLAGTQETQYF
TRBV7-2	NA	TRBD1	TRBJ1-5	TGTGCCAGCAGCCCCCGGGACAGGGGAGGGGATCAGCCCCAGCATTTT	CASSPRDRGGDQPQHF
TRBV11-2	NA	NA	TRBJ1-1	TGTGCCAGCAGCTCCTCCAGGGAGTGGAACACTGAAGCTTTCTTT	CASSSSREWNTEAFF
TRBV28	few	NA	TRBJ2-5	TGTGCCAGCAGTTCCCCGGCCCCGGCCCAAGAGACCCAGTACTTC	CASSSPAPAQETQYF
TRBV3-1	few	NA	TRBJ1-2	TGTGCCAGCGCAGAGGGTGGGTATGGCTACACCTTC	CASAEGGYGYTF
TRBV7-2	few	NA	TRBJ1-6	TGTGCCAGCACCAGTAACAATTCACCCCTCCACTTT	CASTSNNSPLHF
TRBV24-1	NA	TRBD2	TRBJ2-7	TGTGCCACCAGTGATCGGGGGGACGAGCAGTACTTC	CATSDRGDEQYF
TRBV29-1	NA	NA	TRBJ2-5	TGCAGCGTTGTTGGTCCGGGCTCGACACCCCTGGAGACCCAGTACTTC	CSVVGPGSTPLETQYF
TRBV5-1	NA	NA	TRBJ2-7	TGCGCCAGCAGCTTCCGGGACGGAAACCAGGATGGCGAGCAGTACTTC	CASSFRDGNQDGEQYF
TRBV6-5	NA	NA	TRBJ2-1	TGTGCCAGCAGTTCCTCAGGTACTCAGCAGTTCTTC	CASSSSGTQQFF
TRBV7-2	NA	NA	TRBJ1-6	TGTGCCAGCAGCGTTTTTCCCGGACAGTCAAACTCACCCCTCCACTTT	CASSVFPGQSNSPLHF
TRBV5-1	NA	TRBD1	TRBJ2-2	TGCGCCAGCAGCAATGACGACAGGGATGGGACCGGGGAGCTGTTTTTT	CASSNDDRDGTGELFF
TRBV27	few	NA	TRBJ2-6	TGTGCCAGCAGTCTCGGTACGGTTGTCGGGCCCGCGTCTGGGGCCAACGTCCTGACTTTC	CASSLGTVVGPASGANVLTF
TRBV15	few	NA	TRBJ1-2	TGTGCCACCAGCAGAGTGGGGCTCGGCTATGGCTACACCTTC	CATSRVGLGYGYTF
TRBV6-2/TRBV6-3	NA	NA	TRBJ1-2	TGTGCCAGCATGCGAAACTATGGCTACACCTTC	CASMRNYGYTF
TRBV6-5	NA	TRBD2	TRBJ2-2	TGTGCCAGCAGTTACTGGCGGGGGGGCCGCACCGGGGAGCTGTTTTTT	CASSYWRGGRTGELFF